The source of this T cell receptor (beta chain) is a study of blood T cell repertoires in COVID-19 (dated by TCRdb to the early 2020s). Describing the broader study: Collaborator samples came from the United States, Italy and Spain and covered acute and convalescent phases of COVID-19. The dataset comprised deeply sampled blood TCRbeta repertoires from subjects exposed to, actively infected with, or recovered from COVID-19. Where available, HLA class I and class II types were obtained from metadata supplied by the sample provider rather than from assay-based typing. Sample metadata almost always included a de-identified subject ID, COVID-19 status, age in years and sex. The samples were drawn from the first 160 participants of the ongoing ImmuneRACE study and from 950 to 1,500 subjects provided by 6 global collaborators. The prospective study material was composed of cDNA or gDNA derived from T cells, B-cell-depleted T cells, or PBMCs. The repertoires were made available in a free public database intended to serve as a resource for research on the immune response to SARS-CoV-2.

To note about this clone: Its antigen is still unknown. No base quality values were provided; no much bigger clone lies one nucleotide off.

Each collaborating institution followed its own protocols to collect whole blood in K2EDTA tubes. For TCRbeta analysis, collaborator samples were shipped as frozen whole blood, as isolated PBMCs, or as DNA extracted from either sample type. From its cysteine to its phenylalanine, the CDR3 spans 15 amino acids. Just the 45-base CDR3 DNA is kept, in frame starting at base 1. The germline V gene supplies CDR1 MDHEN and CDR2 SYDVKM. Trimming costs V 5 bases and J 4 bases, and their ends lie 17 bases apart. The immunoSEQ Assay, a bias-controlled multiplex PCR, was used to amplify TCRbeta CDR3 regions from genomic DNA. The authors processed their data as follows. Nucleated cell counts per sample were estimated from amplification of reference gene primers within the assay. To quantify the absolute abundance of each unique TCRbeta CDR3 rearrangement, sequence reads were collapsed and filtered. For each sample, productive Simpson clonality was calculated as the square root of Simpson's diversity index over productive rearrangements. Not all clones reach the TCRdb copy of this immuneACCESS table, which keeps in-frame sequences only. Checked studies attribute under half of the gap to unresolved V genes and leave the rest unexplained. D and trimming come from the DNA, and the V and J calls and clone size come from that table. Counted in this sample were fewer than 40,000 clones; 90% of them appeared once. The top ten clones comprise 9.5% to 15% of the sample.

Findings and caveats that apply to the study as a whole: The amount of clinical and demographic metadata varied by source and participant and was provided uncurated.

The source of this sequence is a human donor in a cohort sampled during active COVID-19. Sequenced: peripheral blood. In this chain, TRBV28 is recombined with TRBJ1-1; the D gene is perhaps TRBD1, on 6 matching bases. DNA sequence: TGTGCCAGCAGTCAACACTACGGACAGTCCACTGAAGCTTTCTTT. It translates to CASSQHYGQSTEAFF. When the CDR3 is completed using the reference TRBV28 and TRBJ1-1 genes on either side, the full variable domain is DVKVTQSSRYLVKRTGEKVFLECVQDMDHENMFWYRQDPGLGLRLIYFSYDVKMKEKGDIPEGYSVSREKKERFSLILESASTNQTSMYLCASSQHYGQSTEAFFGQGTRLTVV.